The present entry profiles one TCR beta chain with its context. This sample stems from a study of blood T cell repertoires in COVID-19. Study background: The United States, Italy and Spain were the sources of the acute and convalescent COVID-19 samples. Sources were T cells, B-cell-depleted T cells, or PBMCs; the material itself was cDNA or gDNA.

Sequenced by immunoSEQ multiplex PCR; TCRdb stores in-frame clones only, minus some. The sample records 250,000 to 300,000 clones, roughly 85% being singletons. The CDR3 length is 15 residues. CDR1 and CDR2 (germline): SEHNR, FQNEAQ (reference sequence). V gave up 3 bases and J gave up 5 bases; unmatched junction bases: 8. The receptor's source is a man in his fifties or sixties who had recovered from COVID-19. The sequenced sample consisted of peripheral blood. The chain has TRBV7-9 and TRBJ2-5, with TRBD1 matching over 8 bases. For the CDR3, the DNA is TGTGCCAGCAGCTTGGGACCTCAGGGGGCGGAGACCCAGTACTTC. The encoded protein is CASSLGPQGAETQYF.